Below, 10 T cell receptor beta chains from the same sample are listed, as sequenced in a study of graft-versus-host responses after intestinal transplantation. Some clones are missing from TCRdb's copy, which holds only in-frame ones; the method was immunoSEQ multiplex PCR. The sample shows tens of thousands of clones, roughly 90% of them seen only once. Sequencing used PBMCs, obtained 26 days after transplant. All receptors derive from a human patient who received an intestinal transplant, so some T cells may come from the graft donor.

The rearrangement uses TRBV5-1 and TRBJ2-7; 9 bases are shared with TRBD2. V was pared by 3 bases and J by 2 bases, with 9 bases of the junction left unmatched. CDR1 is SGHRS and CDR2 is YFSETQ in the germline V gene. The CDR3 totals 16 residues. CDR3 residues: CASSSMAGGLAYEQYF. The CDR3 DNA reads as TGCGCCAGCAGCTCCATGGCGGGGGGGCTCGCCTACGAGCAGTACTTC. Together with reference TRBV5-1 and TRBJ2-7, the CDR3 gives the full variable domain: KAGVTQTPRYLIKTRGQQVTLSCSPISGHRSVSWYQQTPGQGLQFLFEYFSETQRNKGNFPGRFSGRQFSNSRSEMNVSTLELGDSALYLCASSSMAGGLAYEQYFGPGTRLTVT.

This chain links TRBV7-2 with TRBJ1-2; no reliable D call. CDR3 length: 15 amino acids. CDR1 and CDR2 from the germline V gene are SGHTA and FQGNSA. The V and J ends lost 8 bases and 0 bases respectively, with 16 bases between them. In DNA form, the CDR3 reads TGTGCCAGCGGAGCGGTTGGGGTCTCTAACTATGGCTACACCTTC. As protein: CASGAVGVSNYGYTF.

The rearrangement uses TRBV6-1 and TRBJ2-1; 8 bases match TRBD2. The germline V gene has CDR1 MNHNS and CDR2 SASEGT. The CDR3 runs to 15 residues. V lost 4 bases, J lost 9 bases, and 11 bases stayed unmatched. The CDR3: CASSVTGTRFGEQFF. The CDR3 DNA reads TGTGCCAGCAGTGTTACCGGGACTAGGTTCGGTGAGCAGTTCTTC.

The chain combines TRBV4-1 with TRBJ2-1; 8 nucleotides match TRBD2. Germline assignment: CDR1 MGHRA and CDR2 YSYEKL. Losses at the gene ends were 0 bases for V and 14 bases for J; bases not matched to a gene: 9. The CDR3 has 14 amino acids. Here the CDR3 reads CASSQDVRGGPKFF. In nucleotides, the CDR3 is TGCGCCAGCAGCCAAGATGTACGGGGGGGCCCGAAGTTCTTC.

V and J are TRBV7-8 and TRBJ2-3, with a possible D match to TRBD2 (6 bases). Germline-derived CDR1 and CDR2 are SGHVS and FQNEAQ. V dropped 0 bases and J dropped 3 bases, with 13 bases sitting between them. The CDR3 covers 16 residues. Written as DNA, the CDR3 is TGTGCCAGCAGCTTAGCGAGCGGGTATCCGACAGATACGCAGTATTTT. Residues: CASSLASGYPTDTQYF. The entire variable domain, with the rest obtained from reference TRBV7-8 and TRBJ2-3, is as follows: GAGVSQSPRYKVAKRGQDVALRCDPISGHVSLFWYQQALGQGPEFLTYFQNEAQLDKSGLPSDRFFAERPEGSVSTLKIQRTQQEDSAVYLCASSLASGYPTDTQYFGPGTRLTVL.

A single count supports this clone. The DNA for the CDR3 is TGTGCCAGTAGCGCGGGACCAAACACTGAAGCTTTCTTT. Encoded protein: CASSAGPNTEAFF. V usage is TRBV19 and J usage is TRBJ1-1; D is possibly TRBD1 (5 bases). This CDR3 spans 13 amino acids. CDR1 and CDR2 from the germline V gene are LNHDA and SQIVND (reference sequence). Trimming took off 6 bases at V and 2 bases at J, with 10 bases between the two ends.

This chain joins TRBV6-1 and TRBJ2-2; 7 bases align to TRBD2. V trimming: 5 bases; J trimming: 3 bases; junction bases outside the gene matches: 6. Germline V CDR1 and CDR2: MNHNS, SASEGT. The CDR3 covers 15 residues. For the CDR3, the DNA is TGTGCCAGCAGTAAATCTAGCGGAGACACCGGGGAGCTGTTTTTT. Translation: CASSKSSGDTGELFF.

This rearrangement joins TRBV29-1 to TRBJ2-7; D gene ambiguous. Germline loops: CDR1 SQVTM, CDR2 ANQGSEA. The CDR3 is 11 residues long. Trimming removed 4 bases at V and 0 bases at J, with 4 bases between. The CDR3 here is CSVVASYEQYF. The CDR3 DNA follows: TGCAGCGTTGTGGCCTCCTACGAGCAGTACTTC.

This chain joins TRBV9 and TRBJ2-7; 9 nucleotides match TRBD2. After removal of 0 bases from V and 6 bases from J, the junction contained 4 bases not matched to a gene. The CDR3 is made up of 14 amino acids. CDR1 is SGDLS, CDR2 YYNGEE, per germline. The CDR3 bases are TGTGCCAGCAGCGTAGCTAGCGGGATGGGCGAGCAGTACTTC. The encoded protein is CASSVASGMGEQYF.

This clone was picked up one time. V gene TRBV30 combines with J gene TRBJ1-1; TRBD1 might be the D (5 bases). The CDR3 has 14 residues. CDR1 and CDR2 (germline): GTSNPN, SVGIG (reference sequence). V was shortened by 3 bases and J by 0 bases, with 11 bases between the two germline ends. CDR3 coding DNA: TGTGCCTGGAGGGTCGACAGTATGAACACTGAAGCTTTCTTT. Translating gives CAWRVDSMNTEAFF.